This T cell receptor (beta chain) came from a study of blood T cell repertoires in COVID-19. Here immunoSEQ multiplex PCR was the method, and the copy in TCRdb shows in-frame clones only, minus some. The sample comprises about 380,000 clones, approximately 90% of which are singletons, and about 1.1% rests with the top ten. Losses at the gene ends were 7 bases for V and 5 bases for J; bases not matched to a gene: 8. The germline CDR1 and CDR2 sequences are ENHRY and SYGVKD. The CDR3 covers 14 residues. Recovered participants had two consecutive negative NP/OP PCR tests, healthcare professional clearance, or symptom resolution.

The sequencing input was PBMCs or T cells enriched from blood (not recorded which). The V gene is TRBV10-3, the J gene TRBJ2-5, with 9 positions matching TRBD1. The sequence derives from a woman in her late teens or twenties who had recovered from COVID-19. CDR3 coding DNA: TGTGCCATCAATCCGGGACAGGGAACGGAGACCCAGTACTTC. It yields the protein CAINPGQGTETQYF.